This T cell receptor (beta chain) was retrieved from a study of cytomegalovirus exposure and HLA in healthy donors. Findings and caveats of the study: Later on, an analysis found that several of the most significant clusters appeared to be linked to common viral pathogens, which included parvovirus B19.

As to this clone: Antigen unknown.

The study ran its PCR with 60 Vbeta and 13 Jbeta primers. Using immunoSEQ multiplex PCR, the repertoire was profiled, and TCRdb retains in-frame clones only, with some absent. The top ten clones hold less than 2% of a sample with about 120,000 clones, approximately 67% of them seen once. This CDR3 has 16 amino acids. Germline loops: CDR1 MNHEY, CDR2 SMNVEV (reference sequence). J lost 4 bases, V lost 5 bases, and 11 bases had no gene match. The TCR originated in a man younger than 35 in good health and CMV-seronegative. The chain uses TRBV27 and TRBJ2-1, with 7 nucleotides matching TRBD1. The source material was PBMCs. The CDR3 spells CASSITTGTVYNEQFF. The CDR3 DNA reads TGTGCCAGCAGTATCACCACCGGGACAGTGTACAATGAGCAGTTCTTC.